Shown below are 4 T cell receptor beta chains from a single sample sequenced in a study of cytomegalovirus exposure and HLA in healthy donors. Clones were sequenced by immunoSEQ multiplex PCR, and TCRdb holds only the in-frame ones, with some missing. The sample consists of 150,000 or so clones, approximately 86% of them appearing once. The specimen sequenced was PBMCs. The receptors were gathered from a man between 18 and 35 years old in good health and CMV-seropositive.

This clone was recorded a few times. The chain joins TRBV30 to TRBJ1-2, with D perhaps matching TRBD1 (6 bases). Germline V gene sequence: CDR1 GTSNPN, CDR2 SVGIG (reference sequence). CDR3 size: 16 residues. Deletions cut 1 base from V and 4 bases from J, with 19 bases between. This CDR3 is CAWSAASGGALYGYTF. As DNA, the CDR3 is TGTGCCTGGAGTGCTGCTTCGGGGGGGGCCCTCTATGGCTACACCTTC. The full variable domain, in which reference TRBV30 and TRBJ1-2 provide the parts outside the CDR3, is SQTIHQWPATLVQPVGSPLSLECTVEGTSNPNLYWYRQAAGRGLQLLFYSVGIGQISSEVPQNLSASRPQDRQFILSSKKLLLSDSGFYLCAWSAASGGALYGYTFGSGTRLTVV.

V is TRBV9 and J is TRBJ2-2; D might be TRBD2 (6 bases). The V gene's germline CDR1 is SGDLS and CDR2 YYNGEE. V was shortened by 0 bases and J by 1 base, with 7 bases between the two germline ends. This CDR3 region has 15 residues. CDR3 coding DNA: TGTGCCAGCAGCGTAGGGACTATGAACACCGGGGAGCTGTTTTTT. It translates to CASSVGTMNTGELFF.

V is TRBV20-1 and J is TRBJ1-1; no clear D gene. This CDR3 has 11 amino acids. Germline V CDR1 and CDR2: DFQATT, SNEGSKA (reference sequence). V dropped 6 bases and J dropped 0 bases, with 5 bases sitting between them. The CDR3 region has the DNA TGCAGTGCCATTTTGAACACTGAAGCTTTCTTT. It translates to CSAILNTEAFF.

This sequence joins TRBV11-2 and TRBJ2-1; 10 bases match TRBD2. V was clipped by 5 bases and J by 8 bases; unmatched bases: 15. In germline, CDR1 is SGHAT, CDR2 FQNNGV. This CDR3 spans 17 amino acids. CDR3 DNA: TGTGCCAGCAGCCATCCCGCGGGAGCTAGCGGGAGTCATGAGCAGTTCTTC. It yields the protein CASSHPAGASGSHEQFF. Full variable domain (rest looked up from reference TRBV11-2 and TRBJ2-1): EAGVAQSPRYKIIEKRQSVAFWCNPISGHATLYWYQQILGQGPKLLIQFQNNGVVDDSQLPKDRFSAERLKGVDSTLKIQPAKLEDSAVYLCASSHPAGASGSHEQFFGPGTRLTVL.